This is a list of T cell receptor beta chains from one sample in a study of OX40 agonist ivuxolimab in advanced cancers. Only in-frame clones appear in the TCRdb table, and some are missing; sequencing was by immunoSEQ multiplex PCR. Counted here are tens of thousands of clones, around 90% occurring once; the ten biggest clones make up 0.25% to 0.35%. The specimen was CD4+ or CD8+ T cells sorted from blood, collected in a trial of the OX40 agonist ivuxolimab. These receptors were collected from an adult with an advanced solid tumor such as melanoma, head and neck, liver or kidney cancer. The CDR3 runs from the conserved cysteine through the conserved F or W. Each record gives: clone size, D gene, V gene, J gene, CDR3 DNA, CDR3 protein. A D gene is named only where the DNA matches it firmly. For some rows the clone size is stated as once, few or many, or as a class when expanded; others skip it.

.	TRBD2	TRBV2	TRBJ2-7	TGTGCCAGCAGTTCGATTAGCGGGGGGGCCTACGAGCAGTACTTC	CASSSISGGAYEQYF
.	.	TRBV28	TRBJ2-4	TGTGCCAGCAGTTTCACAATCCGCCTAGCCAAAAACATTCAGTACTTC	CASSFTIRLAKNIQYF
few	TRBD1	TRBV18	TRBJ2-5	TGTGCCAGCTCACCGGGACAGAAAGAGACCCAGTACTTC	CASSPGQKETQYF
.	.	TRBV2	TRBJ2-7	TGTGCCAGCAGTCCCCCGTGGGAGCAGTACTTC	CASSPPWEQYF
.	.	TRBV5-1	TRBJ2-2	TGCGCCAGCAGCTTGGTGGGAGCGAACACCGGGGAGCTGTTTTTT	CASSLVGANTGELFF
.	.	TRBV4-1	TRBJ1-1	TGCGCCAGCAGCCGCCCCGCAGTTGAAGCTTTCTTT	CASSRPAVEAFF
few	.	TRBV28	TRBJ1-2	TGTGCCAGCGGCCTAATGGCGGGAGTCCATGGCTACACCTTC	CASGLMAGVHGYTF
.	.	TRBV4-1	TRBJ1-3	TGCGCCAGCAGCCAAGTGTACAGCTCTGGAAACACCATATATTTT	CASSQVYSSGNTIYF
.	.	TRBV6-4	TRBJ2-5	TGTGCCAGCAGGCGGAGACTAGTGCGGCTACTACCAGAAGAGACCCAGTACTTC	CASRRRLVRLLPEETQYF
.	.	TRBV5-1	TRBJ1-1	TGCGCCAGCAGCTTTAGTACAGGGGAAGCTTTCTTT	CASSFSTGEAFF
.	TRBD1	TRBV5-1	TRBJ2-5	TGCGCCAGCAGCCGGACAGGGGGAGAAGAGACCCAGTACTTC	CASSRTGGEETQYF
.	.	TRBV5-1	TRBJ1-1	TGCGCCAGCAGCTACGGACAGCCACTGAACACTGAAGCTTTCTTT	CASSYGQPLNTEAFF
.	.	TRBV25-1	TRBJ2-3	TGTGCCAGCAGTGGCCCGAACAGGGATACAGATACGCAGTATTTT	CASSGPNRDTDTQYF
.	.	TRBV7-8	TRBJ1-1	TGTGCCAGCAGCTTAGCGCCCGGGGATTTTGACACTGAAGCTTTCTTT	CASSLAPGDFDTEAFF
.	.	TRBV6-5	TRBJ2-3	TGTGCCAGCAGTTACTCAAACAGGGAAGTTGCGCAGTATTTT	CASSYSNREVAQYF
few	.	TRBV25-1	TRBJ1-3	TGTGCCAGCAGGGCGCTCCAAGGGTTTGGAAACACCATATATTTT	CASRALQGFGNTIYF
.	TRBD1	TRBV27	TRBJ1-4	TGTGCCAGCAGTTTGGGAAGAACAGGGGCAACTAATGAAAAACTGTTTTTT	CASSLGRTGATNEKLFF
.	TRBD1	TRBV10-1	TRBJ2-1	TGCGCCAGCAGTGGACAGGGATACAATGAGCAGTTCTTC	CASSGQGYNEQFF
.	.	TRBV9	TRBJ2-7	TGTGCCAGCAGCCCCAGCGCGGGGGCAGTATACGAGCAGTACTTC	CASSPSAGAVYEQYF
few	TRBD1	TRBV27	TRBJ1-6	TGTGCCAGCAGTTCTAGACAGGGGGCGTCGAGTAATTCACCCCTCCACTTT	CASSSRQGASSNSPLHF
.	.	TRBV18	TRBJ1-2	TGTGCCAGCTCACCAGGGACCGAACGAGGCTACACCTTC	CASSPGTERGYTF
.	TRBD1	TRBV19	TRBJ1-1	TGTGCCAGTAGTATTGAATTACAGGGGGCGTTTGGCACTGAAGCTTTCTTT	CASSIELQGAFGTEAFF
.	.	TRBV19	TRBJ2-6	TGTGCCAGTACCAACAAGGCGGGGTACGGGGCCAACGTCCTGACTTTC	CASTNKAGYGANVLTF
.	TRBD1	TRBV19	TRBJ1-5	TGTGCCAGTAGTATCAGGCGGACAGGGGGAGAGCCCCAGCATTTT	CASSIRRTGGEPQHF
.	.	TRBV5-1	TRBJ2-5	TGCGCCAGCAGCCTTGGTGTTGGGGAGACCCAGTACTTC	CASSLGVGETQYF
.	.	TRBV6-1	TRBJ1-5	TGTGCCAGCAGTGGGGTTCAGGGTAATCAGCCCCAGCATTTT	CASSGVQGNQPQHF
.	TRBD1	TRBV5-1	TRBJ1-5	TGCGCCAGCAGCCAATCAGGGGGTTATAATCAGCCCCAGCATTTT	CASSQSGGYNQPQHF
.	.	TRBV6-6	TRBJ2-5	TGTGCCAGCAGCCCCAGAGGGTCAGACAAAGAGACCCAGTACTTC	CASSPRGSDKETQYF
.	.	TRBV5-4	TRBJ2-3	TGTGCCAGCAGTGAGGGGAACCCTAATACGCAGTATTTT	CASSEGNPNTQYF
once	TRBD1	TRBV19	TRBJ2-4	TGTGCCAGTAGTGTCACGTGGGCCGGGACAGTAAACATTCAGTACTTC	CASSVTWAGTVNIQYF
once	TRBD1	TRBV5-4	TRBJ1-4	TGTGCCAGCAGCTACCGACAGGGGAAAGGTGAAAAACTGTTTTTT	CASSYRQGKGEKLFF
.	.	TRBV5-6	TRBJ1-1	TGTGCCAGCAGCTTGGAGGCGGGGGGCCGAGATACTGAAGCTTTCTTT	CASSLEAGGRDTEAFF
.	TRBD1	TRBV4-1	TRBJ1-2	TGCGCCAGCAGCCAAGGGCAGGACAGGGGGCTCTATGGCTACACCTTC	CASSQGQDRGLYGYTF
.	.	TRBV27	TRBJ2-3	TGTGCCAGCAGCCGGGGTAGCGGTGGAAACACAGATACGCAGTATTTT	CASSRGSGGNTDTQYF
.	.	TRBV9	TRBJ1-1	TGTGCCAGCAGCGTAGAAATGGGGTCGGGCACTGAAGCTTTCTTT	CASSVEMGSGTEAFF